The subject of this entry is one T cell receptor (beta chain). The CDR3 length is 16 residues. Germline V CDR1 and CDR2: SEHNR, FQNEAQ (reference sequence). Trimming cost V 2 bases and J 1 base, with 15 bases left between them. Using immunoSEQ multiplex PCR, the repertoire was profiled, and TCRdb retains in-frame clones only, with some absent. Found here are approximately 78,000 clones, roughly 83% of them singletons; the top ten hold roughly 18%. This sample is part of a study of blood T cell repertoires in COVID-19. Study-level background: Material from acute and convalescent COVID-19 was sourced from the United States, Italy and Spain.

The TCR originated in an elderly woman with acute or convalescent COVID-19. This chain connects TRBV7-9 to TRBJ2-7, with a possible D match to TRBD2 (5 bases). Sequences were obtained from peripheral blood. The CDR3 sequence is CASSLLALGSSYEQYF. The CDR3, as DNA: TGTGCCAGCAGCTTACTCGCACTGGGGAGTTCCTACGAGCAGTACTTC.